The next 24 T cell receptor beta chains were all read from a single sample in a study of memory CD4+ T cells and cytomegalovirus serostatus. Single viable CD3+CD4+CD8-CD45RO+ cells were sorted as the memory CD4+ T cells. Sequencing was performed with immunoSEQ multiplex PCR; in TCRdb, only in-frame clones are kept and a portion is missing. Here the sample spans 75,000 to 95,000 clones, approximately 80% being singletons. Sequenced: memory CD4+ T cells from blood. The receptors stem from an adult in good health and CMV-seronegative.

The chain combines TRBV27 with TRBJ1-6; D is undetermined. CDR3 length: 19 residues. V was cut by 8 bases and J by 0 bases, with 23 bases left in between. Germline-derived CDR1 and CDR2 are MNHEY and SMNVEV (reference sequence). CDR3 DNA: TGTGCCAGCCGAGGTCCCCCCAATTCGGCCGGCTCCTATAATTCACCCCTCCACTTT. This translates into CASRGPPNSAGSYNSPLHF.

The chain uses TRBV28 and TRBJ1-4; 10 bases are shared with TRBD1. The CDR3 sequence is 16 residues long. Germline V gene sequence: CDR1 MDHEN, CDR2 SYDVKM. The ends lost 6 bases at V and 4 bases at J; junction bases unmatched: 8. The CDR3 sequence is CASSPLGTGVNEKLFF. The CDR3 DNA sequence: TGTGCCAGCAGCCCTCTCGGGACAGGGGTTAATGAAAAACTGTTTTTT.

The V gene is TRBV6-5, the J gene TRBJ2-5; D is unresolved. Germline V CDR1 and CDR2: MNHEY, SVGAGI. The CDR3 is 11 residues long. V was clipped by 5 bases and J by 0 bases, with 1 base between them. CDR3 sequence: CASSDQETQYF. CDR3 in DNA: TGTGCCAGCAGTGACCAAGAGACCCAGTACTTC.

This clone was seen just once. In DNA form, the CDR3 reads TGTGCCATCAGTGTTGCAGGGGTAAGGGCTGAAGCTTTCTTT. Protein: CAISVAGVRAEAFF. The gene calls are TRBV10-3 and TRBJ1-1; D is perhaps TRBD1 (6 bases). This CDR3 region has 14 residues. With 4 bases removed from V and 6 bases from J, the gap between germline ends came to 15 bases. Per germline, CDR1 ENHRY and CDR2 SYGVKD.

The CDR3: CSVGQGAYEQYF. CDR3 DNA sequence: TGCAGCGTAGGGCAGGGGGCCTACGAGCAGTACTTC. The rearrangement joins TRBV29-1 to TRBJ2-7, with 7 bases aligning to TRBD1. The CDR3 has 12 amino acids. V trimming: 6 bases; J trimming: 2 bases; junction bases outside the gene matches: 4. Per germline, CDR1 SQVTM and CDR2 ANQGSEA.

The chain is built from TRBV18 and TRBJ1-2; no firm D call. The germline V gene has CDR1 KGHSH and CDR2 LQKENI. V lost 3 bases and J lost 6, with 11 bases in between. The CDR3 loop spans 13 amino acids. CDR3 nucleotides: TGTGCCAGCTCACCGATTACCAGCAATGGCTACACCTTC. Translating gives CASSPITSNGYTF.

The J gene is TRBJ2-1, the V gene TRBV5-4; 7 positions agree with TRBD2. The CDR3 spans 15 residues. The ends lost 0 bases at V and 6 bases at J; junction bases unmatched: 6. CDR1 SGHNT and CDR2 YYREEE come from the germline V gene (reference sequence). This CDR3 is CASSLDLADSNEQFF. In DNA, the CDR3 is TGTGCCAGCAGCTTGGATCTAGCGGACTCCAATGAGCAGTTCTTC.

The chain joins TRBV28 to TRBJ1-3, with D possibly matching TRBD1 (6 bases). Germline V gives CDR1 MDHEN, CDR2 SYDVKM. V lost 5 bases and J lost 3, with 17 bases in between. The CDR3 consists of 16 residues. The CDR3 sequence is CASSIRQASFGNTIYF. The CDR3 DNA sequence: TGTGCCAGCAGTATTCGACAGGCCAGCTTTGGAAACACCATATATTTT.

The V and J genes are TRBV2 and TRBJ2-7; maybe TRBD1 (5 bases). Germline V gene data show CDR1 as SNHLY and CDR2 as FYNNEI. V lost 7 bases, J lost 0 bases, and 16 bases lay in between. CDR3 size: 15 residues. The CDR3 region has the DNA TGTGCCAGCATCCCACAGGCACAAGCCTCCTACGAGCAGTACTTC. As protein: CASIPQAQASYEQYF.

The chain is built from TRBV10-3 and TRBJ2-1, with 9 bases fitting TRBD1. The CDR3 length is 14 residues. J lost 3 bases, V lost 4 bases, and 1 base had no gene match. CDR1 ENHRY and CDR2 SYGVKD come from the germline V gene. The CDR3 reads CAISVGQGYNEQFF. The CDR3 DNA follows: TGTGCCATCAGTGTGGGACAGGGCTACAATGAGCAGTTCTTC.

The table lists this clone with a count of one. The rearrangement joins TRBV30 to TRBJ2-1, with D possibly TRBD1 on 6 matching bases. Germline values: CDR1 GTSNPN, CDR2 SVGIG (reference sequence). The CDR3 has 15 residues. V gave up 3 bases and J gave up 4 bases, with 16 bases separating them. CDR3 nucleotides: TGTGCCTGGAGCCGACAGGTAGGGAAGTACAATGAGCAGTTCTTC. This sequence encodes CAWSRQVGKYNEQFF.

The V and J genes are TRBV9 and TRBJ1-6; D gene ambiguous. V lost 0 bases to trimming and J lost 10 bases, with 8 bases between them. The CDR3 totals 13 residues. Looked up from germline, CDR1 is SGDLS and CDR2 is YYNGEE. The CDR3 DNA sequence: TGTGCCAGCAGCGTAGAGACGGGATCACCCCTCCACTTT. This gives the protein CASSVETGSPLHF. The full variable domain, its missing parts supplied by reference TRBV9 and TRBJ1-6, is DSGVTQTPKHLITATGQRVTLRCSPRSGDLSVYWYQQSLDQGLQFLIQYYNGEERAKGNILERFSAQQFPDLHSELNLSSLELGDSALYFCASSVETGSPLHFGNGTRLTVT.

In this sample, this clone turned up once. The rearrangement links TRBV11-2 to TRBJ2-3; 11 bases are a match to TRBD2. The J segment lost 4 bases and the V segment lost 0 bases, leaving 12 bases of the junction unmatched. The CDR3 is made up of 19 amino acids. In germline, CDR1 is SGHAT, CDR2 FQNNGV. Here the CDR3 DNA reads TGTGCCAGCAGCTTAGACTGGGGACTAGCGGCACCTGGTGCAGATACGCAGTATTTT. Translation: CASSLDWGLAAPGADTQYF.

The V gene is TRBV6-1, the J gene TRBJ1-1, with D hard to call. Germline V gives CDR1 MNHNS, CDR2 SASEGT. The CDR3 consists of 14 residues. Trimming removed 5 bases at V and 1 base at J, with 11 bases between. The CDR3 protein is CASSLSSTNTEAFF. CDR3 nucleotide sequence: TGTGCCAGCAGTCTCTCCTCCACGAACACTGAAGCTTTCTTT.

The J gene is TRBJ1-2, the V gene TRBV6-5, with a possible D match to TRBD1 (6 bases). Trimming shortened V by 10 bases and J by 3 bases, and 18 bases separated the two germline ends. Germline V gene sequence: CDR1 MNHEY, CDR2 SVGAGI. The CDR3 has 14 amino acids. The CDR3 bases are TGTGCCACCCGGGTGGACAGCTCTTACTATGGCTACACCTTC. It translates to CATRVDSSYYGYTF.

V gene TRBV7-2 combines with J gene TRBJ2-7; TRBD2 matches 13 bases. The CDR3 sequence is 16 residues long. Germline V CDR1 and CDR2: SGHTA, FQGNSA. Unmatched junction bases numbered 4, after V lost 1 base and J lost 4 bases. Here the CDR3 DNA reads TGTGCCAGCAGCTTAGGGGGGACTAGCGGGACGTACGAGCAGTACTTC. As protein: CASSLGGTSGTYEQYF.

This clone occurred a few times. The V and J genes are TRBV7-9 and TRBJ1-1; D uncertain. Per germline, CDR1 SEHNR and CDR2 FQNEAQ (reference sequence). The CDR3 is 12 residues long. Trimming cost V 2 bases and J 5 bases, with 6 bases left between them. CDR3 nucleotide sequence: TGTGCCAGCAGCTTAATACGGACTGAAGCTTTCTTT. Translating it yields CASSLIRTEAFF.

J is TRBJ2-3 and V is TRBV18; perhaps TRBD2 as D (5 bases). The V and J ends lost 4 bases and 2 bases respectively, with 13 bases between them. The V gene's germline CDR1 is KGHSH and CDR2 LQKENI. CDR3 length equals 15 residues. The CDR3, as DNA: TGTGCCAGCTCACGTTCACCGGGGTCCACAGATACGCAGTATTTT. This codes for CASSRSPGSTDTQYF.

This chain uses TRBV18 with TRBJ2-2, with D tentatively TRBD1 or TRBD2 (5 bases each). V gave up 0 bases and J gave up 11 bases, with 16 bases separating them. Germline V gene data show CDR1 as KGHSH and CDR2 as LQKENI. The CDR3 covers 15 residues. The CDR3 loop reads CASSPPFFSGAELFF. The CDR3 region has the DNA TGTGCCAGCTCACCACCGTTTTTTTCCGGGGCCGAGCTGTTTTTT. Full variable domain (remainder filled in from reference TRBV18 and TRBJ2-2): NAGVMQNPRHLVRRRGQEARLRCSPMKGHSHVYWYRQLPEEGLKFMVYLQKENIIDESGMPKERFSAEFPKEGPSILRIQQVVRGDSAAYFCASSPPFFSGAELFFGEGSRLTVL.

This chain connects TRBV7-2 to TRBJ1-1; the D gene is possibly TRBD1 (6 bases). The CDR3 is 16 amino acids. Looked up from germline, CDR1 is SGHTA and CDR2 is FQGNSA. V gave up 1 base and J gave up 0 bases, with 12 bases separating them. This CDR3 is CASSLGYGDMNTEAFF. CDR3 DNA sequence: TGTGCCAGCAGCTTAGGGTACGGGGACATGAACACTGAAGCTTTCTTT.

The CDR3 nucleotides read TGTGCCTGGAGTGCAAACAGGGTGGGATACGGCTACACCTTC. Its translation: CAWSANRVGYGYTF. This chain uses TRBV30 with TRBJ1-2, with D possibly TRBD1 on 6 matching bases. The germline gives CDR1 GTSNPN, CDR2 SVGIG (reference sequence). V lost 1 base to trimming and J lost 8 bases, with 17 bases between them. This CDR3 is 14 amino acids long.

The J gene is TRBJ2-1, the V gene TRBV2; 15 bases are a match to TRBD2. Germline CDR1 reads SNHLY; CDR2 reads FYNNEI. With 6 bases clipped from V and 15 bases from J, the junction kept 12 bases outside the gene matches. This CDR3 has 15 residues. CDR3 sequence (DNA): TGTGCCAGCAGGGCCGGGACTAGCGGGGGGACCTCTTTGTTCTTC. Translation: CASRAGTSGGTSLFF.

Here the CDR3 reads CASTYEGVVAGNTIYF. CDR3 in DNA: TGCGCCAGCACCTACGAGGGCGTTGTGGCTGGAAACACCATATATTTT. The chain combines TRBV5-1 with TRBJ1-3; D ambiguous. Germline loops: CDR1 SGHRS, CDR2 YFSETQ. V lost 6 bases to trimming and J lost 2 bases, with 18 bases between them. This CDR3 region has 16 residues.

The gene calls are TRBV28 and TRBJ2-5; the match to TRBD2 covers 9 bases. The CDR3 spans 14 residues. With V trimmed by 8 bases and J by 5 bases, 9 bases remained unmatched. Germline lookup yields CDR1 MDHEN and CDR2 SYDVKM. The CDR3 nucleotides are TGTGCCAGCCTCTCAGCGGGGGGTGGGGAGACCCAGTACTTC. This encodes CASLSAGGGETQYF.